The next 20 T cell receptor beta chains were all read from a single sample in a study of control samples from healthy donors and cancer patients (dated by TCRdb to the early 2020s). Library creation used the immunoSEQ multiplex PCR assay. TCRdb carries this immuneACCESS record with in-frame sequences only. Its versions omit some clonotypes, under half of them owing to an unresolved V gene in the studies checked, with the rest unexplained. The sample yields 100,000 to 150,000 clones; around 87% were counted once. The top ten constitute 2.9% of the sample. The source material was blood. These receptors came from a man aged 55 to 70 in good health.

The rearrangement links TRBV3-1 (or the pseudogene TRBV3-2) to TRBJ2-2; D unresolved. The germline V gene has CDR1 LGHDT and CDR2 YNNKEL (reference sequence). This CDR3 region has 15 residues. V shed 5 bases and J shed 2 bases, with 12 bases lying between them. This chain's CDR3 is CASSSVVANTGELFF. The DNA of the CDR3 is TGTGCCAGCAGCAGTGTGGTAGCCAACACCGGGGAGCTGTTTTTT.

The rearrangement links TRBV24-1 to TRBJ2-7; no clear D. The germline V gene encodes CDR1 KGHDR and CDR2 SFDVKD. This CDR3 spans 13 amino acids. Deletions cut 4 bases from V and 0 bases from J, with 6 bases between. Here the CDR3 DNA reads TGTGCCACCAGTGACGCATTCTCCTACGAGCAGTACTTC. Translating it yields CATSDAFSYEQYF.

This clone was seen at least ten times. V gene TRBV6-1 combines with J gene TRBJ1-2; no clear D gene. Trimming stripped 2 bases from V and 5 bases from J, with 15 bases between. Germline CDR1 MNHNS, CDR2 SASEGT. The CDR3 runs 15 residues. This chain's CDR3 is CASSENNSQRYGYTF. CDR3 coding DNA: TGTGCCAGCAGTGAAAATAACAGCCAAAGGTATGGCTACACCTTC.

V gene TRBV28 combines with J gene TRBJ2-4, with 8 bases aligning to TRBD2. The J segment lost 0 bases and the V segment lost 3 bases, leaving 13 bases of the junction unmatched. The CDR3 loop spans 19 amino acids. Germline loops: CDR1 MDHEN, CDR2 SYDVKM. CDR3 DNA sequence: TGTGCCAGCAGTTTTTTTGGGGGAATCGGACTAGCAGCCAAAAACATTCAGTACTTC. It encodes CASSFFGGIGLAAKNIQYF.

The genes are TRBV28 and TRBJ1-5; D is ambiguous. The CDR3 contains 14 residues. Germline V gene lookup returns CDR1 MDHEN and CDR2 SYDVKM. V lost 1 base to trimming and J lost 2 bases, with 6 bases between them. The CDR3 DNA follows: TGTGCCAGCAGTTTATTATTGGGCAATCAGCCCCAGCATTTT. Translated: CASSLLLGNQPQHF.

This clone was counted between two and nine times. DNA for the CDR3: TGTGCCAGCAGTTTGGCAGGGGCGGGTTACACAGATACGCAGTATTTT. It codes for CASSLAGAGYTDTQYF. This rearrangement joins TRBV27 to TRBJ2-3, with D tentatively TRBD1 (6 bases). CDR1 MNHEY and CDR2 SMNVEV come from the germline V gene (reference sequence). The CDR3 covers 16 residues. Trimming removed 3 bases from V and 2 bases from J, with 15 bases in between.

V usage is TRBV29-1 and J usage is TRBJ1-2; D not certain. Deletions cut 0 bases from V and 5 bases from J, with 19 bases between. The CDR3 spans 16 residues. The germline CDR1 and CDR2 sequences are SQVTM and ANQGSEA. As DNA, the CDR3 is TGCAGCGTTGAAGATTCAGACGGACCGGTGGGATATGGCTACACCTTC. As protein: CSVEDSDGPVGYGYTF. The variable domain in full, with the rest retrieved from reference TRBV29-1 and TRBJ1-2, is SAVISQKPSRDICQRGTSLTIQCQVDSQVTMMFWYRQQPGQSLTLIATANQGSEATYESGFVIDKFPISRPNLTFSTLTVSNMSPEDSSIYLCSVEDSDGPVGYGYTFGSGTRLTVV.

The J gene is TRBJ2-7, the V gene TRBV28; TRBD1 matches at 7 bases. Looked up from germline, CDR1 is MDHEN and CDR2 is SYDVKM. This CDR3 is 14 amino acids long. J gave up 9 bases and V 4 bases, and 12 bases lay outside the gene matches. CDR3 amino acids: CASSSGTVLLRQYF. The CDR3 region has the DNA TGTGCCAGCAGTTCCGGGACAGTACTGCTACGGCAGTACTTC.

The chain recombines TRBV19 with TRBJ1-2; the D is unclear. The CDR3 is made up of 15 amino acids. CDR1 is LNHDA, CDR2 SQIVND, per germline (reference sequence). The V gene lost 3 bases and the J gene lost 4 bases, with 15 bases spanning the gap. The CDR3 region is CASSINTFGGYGYTF. The CDR3 DNA follows: TGTGCCAGTAGTATTAACACCTTTGGCGGCTATGGCTACACCTTC. Full variable domain (remainder filled in from reference TRBV19 and TRBJ1-2): DGGITQSPKYLFRKEGQNVTLSCEQNLNHDAMYWYRQDPGQGLRLIYYSQIVNDFQKGDIAEGYSVSREKKESFPLTVTSAQKNPTAFYLCASSINTFGGYGYTFGSGTRLTVV.

In the case of this clone: Other DNA sequences in the same sample also yield this CDR3. The genes are TRBV5-1 and TRBJ1-1, with D tentatively TRBD1 (5 bases). Germline V gene lookup returns CDR1 SGHRS and CDR2 YFSETQ. The CDR3 is 14 amino acids. Trimming removed 1 base at V and 4 bases at J, with 11 bases between. The CDR3 region has the DNA TGCGCCAGCAGCTTGTCAGGGCGGGTCACTGAAGCTTTCTTT. Translated, it gives CASSLSGRVTEAFF.

The chain links TRBV11-2 to TRBJ2-5; D gene uncertain. V gave up 5 bases and J gave up 3 bases, with 16 bases separating them. This CDR3 comprises 15 residues. In germline, CDR1 is SGHAT, CDR2 FQNNGV. CDR3 DNA: TGTGCCAGCAGCCCCGCCCGAACAAAAAAAGAGACCCAGTACTTC. Its translation: CASSPARTKKETQYF.

V is TRBV6-6 and J is TRBJ2-3, with D unclear. V was shortened by 6 bases and J by 0 bases, with 7 bases between the two germline ends. Germline V gene data show CDR1 as MNHNY and CDR2 as SVGAGI (reference sequence). This CDR3 contains 13 residues. The CDR3 nucleotides are TGTGCCAGCAGACAGATTAGCACAGATACGCAGTATTTT. This codes for CASRQISTDTQYF.

The rearrangement uses TRBV5-4 and TRBJ1-2, with D uncertain. The germline gives CDR1 SGHNT, CDR2 YYREEE (reference sequence). V gave up 0 bases and J gave up 8 bases, with 23 bases separating them. The CDR3 contains 17 residues. As DNA, the CDR3 is TGTGCCAGCAGCTTGGATCTCGTTCTCCTAGGGTTTAAAGGCTACACCTTC. This codes for CASSLDLVLLGFKGYTF.

This rearrangement joins TRBV24-1 to TRBJ2-7; D not resolved. The V gene lost 4 bases and the J gene lost 5 bases, with 14 bases spanning the gap. This CDR3 comprises 14 residues. The germline V gene has CDR1 KGHDR and CDR2 SFDVKD. The DNA of the CDR3 is TGTGCCACCAGTGACCCCTCTCCAGGTAACGAGCAGTACTTC. As protein: CATSDPSPGNEQYF.

On this clone itself: Other DNA sequences in this specimen translate into the identical CDR3. J is TRBJ2-7 and V is TRBV5-1; D is unresolved. The CDR3 runs to 14 residues. V was cut by 2 bases and J by 1 base, with 10 bases left in between. Germline loops: CDR1 SGHRS, CDR2 YFSETQ. The CDR3 here is CASSLVAGSYEQYF. Written as DNA, the CDR3 is TGCGCCAGCAGCTTAGTGGCAGGTTCCTACGAGCAGTACTTC. The variable domain in full, with the rest retrieved from reference TRBV5-1 and TRBJ2-7, is KAGVTQTPRYLIKTRGQQVTLSCSPISGHRSVSWYQQTPGQGLQFLFEYFSETQRNKGNFPGRFSGRQFSNSRSEMNVSTLELGDSALYLCASSLVAGSYEQYFGPGTRLTVT.

The chain recombines TRBV19 with TRBJ2-5; TRBD1 agrees at 8 bases. V trimming: 8 bases; J trimming: 5 bases; junction bases outside the gene matches: 13. The CDR3 sequence is 15 residues long. Germline lookup yields CDR1 LNHDA and CDR2 SQIVND (reference sequence). CDR3 sequence: CASGYTGGFAETQYF. The CDR3 nucleotides are TGTGCCAGTGGCTACACAGGGGGTTTTGCGGAGACCCAGTACTTC.

The chain couples TRBV5-1 to TRBJ1-3; 7 bases align to TRBD1. The CDR3 totals 17 residues. V shed 0 bases, J shed 0 bases, and the junction held 6 bases outside the gene matches. From germline, CDR1 is SGHRS and CDR2 YFSETQ. This CDR3 reads CASSLADRAYSGNTIYF. In nucleotides, the CDR3 is TGCGCCAGCAGCTTGGCCGACAGGGCTTACTCTGGAAACACCATATATTTT.

The genes are TRBV30 and TRBJ1-2; possibly TRBD1 for D (5 bases). The CDR3 spans 13 residues. CDR1 and CDR2 from the germline V gene are GTSNPN and SVGIG (reference sequence). V lost 1 base, J lost 4 bases, and 10 bases lay in between. The CDR3 spells CAWSAGHFYGYTF. DNA for the CDR3: TGTGCCTGGAGTGCAGGGCACTTCTATGGCTACACCTTC.

The rearrangement uses TRBV5-4 and TRBJ1-1; a weak D match, TRBD1 (6 bases). The CDR3 contains 16 residues. V dropped 4 bases and J dropped 4 bases, with 20 bases sitting between them. Germline loops: CDR1 SGHNT, CDR2 YYREEE (reference sequence). CDR3 in amino acids: CASSPPHRVGGTEAFF. Written as DNA, the CDR3 is TGTGCCAGCAGCCCCCCACACAGGGTTGGGGGCACTGAAGCTTTCTTT. Full variable domain (remainder filled in from reference TRBV5-4 and TRBJ1-1): ETGVTQSPTHLIKTRGQQVTLRCSSQSGHNTVSWYQQALGQGPQFIFQYYREEENGRGNFPPRFSGLQFPNYSSELNVNALELDDSALYLCASSPPHRVGGTEAFFGQGTRLTVV.

The rearrangement links TRBV2 to TRBJ2-3; TRBD1 agrees at 9 bases. In germline, CDR1 is SNHLY, CDR2 FYNNEI. CDR3 size: 16 residues. The V segment lost 6 bases and the J segment 4 bases; nucleotides outside the gene matches: 11. The CDR3 DNA reads as TGTGCCAGCAGGCGGGAACAGGGGGCTGTGGCAGATACGCAGTATTTT. Residues: CASRREQGAVADTQYF.